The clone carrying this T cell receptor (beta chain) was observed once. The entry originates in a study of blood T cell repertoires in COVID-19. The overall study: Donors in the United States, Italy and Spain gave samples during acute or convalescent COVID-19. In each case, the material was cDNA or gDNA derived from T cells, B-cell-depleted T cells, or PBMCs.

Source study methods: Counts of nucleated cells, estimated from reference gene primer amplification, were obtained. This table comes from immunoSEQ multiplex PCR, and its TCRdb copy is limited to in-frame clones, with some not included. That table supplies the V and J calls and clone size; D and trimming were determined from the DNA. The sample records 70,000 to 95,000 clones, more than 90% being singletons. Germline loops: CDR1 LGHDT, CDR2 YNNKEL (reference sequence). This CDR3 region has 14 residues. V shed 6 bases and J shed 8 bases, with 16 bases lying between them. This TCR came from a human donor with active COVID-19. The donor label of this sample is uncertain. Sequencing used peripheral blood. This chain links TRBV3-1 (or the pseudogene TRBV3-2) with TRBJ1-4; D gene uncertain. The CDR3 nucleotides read TGTGCCAGCAGATCTGCGCGACTACGAGAAAAACTGTTTTTT. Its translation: CASRSARLREKLFF.